This TCR beta chain is drawn from a study of cytomegalovirus exposure and HLA in healthy donors. About the research overall: From about 180 million T cells, an earlier analysis saw roughly 120 million unique TCR beta sequences. Findings and caveats of the study: Testing in vitro showed a few CMV-associated chains specific for CMV antigens. Per a later analysis, 16,951 TCR beta sequences showed association with HLA alleles at 0.05 false discovery rate. Sequencing likely produced, as an artifact, a cluster of highly shared sequence variants.

A word on this clone: The antigen is not known. A read error may produce the germline difference seen at one junction end.

Primers for the PCR totalled 60 Vbeta and 13 Jbeta. Data came from immunoSEQ multiplex PCR; TCRdb stores just in-frame clones and leaves some out. Of approximately 140,000 clones detected, 65% to 85% appear once; the ten largest clones hold approximately 6.3%. The CDR3 spans 14 residues. Germline CDR1 SNHLY, CDR2 FYNNEI. The source material was PBMCs. The genes are TRBV2 and TRBJ2-7, with 8 bases identical to TRBD2. The TCR comes from a woman aged 40 to 50 in good health and CMV-seropositive. CDR3: CASSPGTSVARPDF. The CDR3 coding sequence is TGTGCCAGCAGTCCCGGGACTAGTGTAGCCCGACCAGACTTC.